One and the same sample provided the 17 T cell receptor beta chains below, sequenced in a study of regulatory T cells in long-lasting Graves disease. To make TCR beta libraries, researchers used iRepertoire HTBI primers and Arm-PCR of CDR3 regions. One entry per CDR3 protein results from TCRdb running MiXCR on the multiplex PCR reads. In the table there are 350,000 to 450,000 distinct CDR3 sequences, more than 20% of which are singletons. Time point indicated: persistent/refractory GD, antithyroid drugs over 5 years with positive TRAb. The authors made the TCR library using RNA they extracted from PBMCs. The material sequenced was peripheral blood mononuclear cells (PBMCs), taken when the disease was refractory, from a patient treated with antithyroid drugs. These TCRs come from a female donor with Graves disease.

This clonotype was found many times. The chain combines TRBV28 with TRBJ1-1; 9 nucleotides agree with TRBD1. The junction had 6 bases not matched to a gene; V was cut back by 7 bases and J by 3 bases. CDR3 length: 14 amino acids. The germline V gene encodes CDR1 MDHEN and CDR2 SYDVKM. The CDR3 nucleotides read TGTGCCAGCACCTCCGGGACAGGGTACACTGAAGCTTTCTTT. Protein product: CASTSGTGYTEAFF.

The table lists this clonotype with many counts. The chain is built from TRBV15 and TRBJ1-2; D is uncertain. Trimming cost V 1 base and J 8 bases, with 14 bases left between them. Per germline, CDR1 LNHNV and CDR2 YYDKDF (reference sequence). The CDR3 runs 14 residues. In DNA, the CDR3 is TGTGCCACCAGCAGAGTACGGGTTGAGGTGGGCTACACCTTC. Protein sequence: CATSRVRVEVGYTF.

This clonotype was seen only a few times. The genes are TRBV7-6 and TRBJ2-3; D is ambiguous. Per germline, CDR1 SGHVS and CDR2 FNYEAQ. Trimming stripped 1 base from V and 2 bases from J, with 10 bases between. CDR3 length: 15 amino acids. Here the CDR3 reads CASSLDWGNTDTQYF. The CDR3 DNA reads TGTGCCAGCAGCTTAGATTGGGGTAACACAGATACGCAGTATTTT.

The chain uses TRBV6-1 and TRBJ2-3, with 10 bases aligning to TRBD1. The trim removed 10 bases at V and 2 bases at J, leaving 6 bases unmatched. Germline CDR1 reads MNHNS; CDR2 reads SASEGT. CDR3 size: 14 residues. In nucleotides, the CDR3 is TGTGCCACAACCGGGACAGGGGTCACAGATACGCAGTATTTT. This translates into CATTGTGVTDTQYF.

This clonotype has a handful of counts. The rearrangement uses TRBV27 and TRBJ1-5, with TRBD1 matching over 11 bases. J gave up 5 bases and V 4 bases, and 10 bases lay outside the gene matches. From germline, CDR1 is MNHEY and CDR2 SMNVEV (reference sequence). This CDR3 is built from 17 residues. This chain's CDR3 is CASSSYIGTGGDQPQHF. The CDR3, as DNA: TGTGCCAGCAGTTCCTATATTGGGACAGGGGGGGATCAGCCCCAGCATTTT.

Here the CDR3 DNA reads TGTGCCAGTAGTAGGACTGCAGCTCGGGAGACCCAGTACTTC. Encoded protein: CASSRTAARETQYF. The chain employs TRBV19 and TRBJ2-5; TRBD2 might be the D (5 bases). The CDR3 is 14 amino acids. Germline V gene lookup returns CDR1 LNHDA and CDR2 SQIVND (reference sequence). Trimming stripped 4 bases from V and 5 bases from J, with 14 bases between.

V usage is TRBV18 and J usage is TRBJ2-7; 12 positions match TRBD1. Per the germline V gene, CDR1 is KGHSH and CDR2 is LQKENI. This CDR3 contains 15 residues. The J segment lost 3 bases and the V segment lost 10 bases, leaving 10 bases of the junction unmatched. CDR3 coding DNA: TGTGCCACCGCCCCCGGGACAGGGGGCAGCTACGAGCAGTACTTC. Protein: CATAPGTGGSYEQYF.

In this sample, this clonotype turned up many times. The chain carries TRBV5-5 and TRBJ1-6; D not resolved. Germline V lookup: CDR1 SGHKS, CDR2 YYEKEE (reference sequence). The length of the CDR3 is 14 residues. V lost 2 bases and J lost 7, with 10 bases in between. The CDR3 reads CASSLSGLNSPLHF. CDR3 bases: TGTGCCAGCAGCTTATCTGGGCTGAATTCACCCCTCCACTTT.

This clonotype was observed a handful of times. The chain is built from TRBV7-9 and TRBJ1-1; the D gene is possibly TRBD1 (6 bases). V was clipped by 5 bases and J by 1 base, with 11 bases between them. This CDR3 comprises 14 residues. The germline gives CDR1 SEHNR, CDR2 FQNEAQ (reference sequence). The DNA for the CDR3 is TGTGCCAGCAGCGAAGGACAGCAGAACACTGAAGCTTTCTTT. Translating gives CASSEGQQNTEAFF.

This clonotype was seen repeatedly, ten times or more. The V gene is TRBV10-2, the J gene TRBJ1-1, with unresolved D. Germline loops: CDR1 WSHSY, CDR2 SAAADI. Trimming took off 6 bases at V and 1 base at J, with 18 bases between the two ends. CDR3 length: 16 residues. In DNA, the CDR3 is TGCGCCAGCAGGAGGGAGGCAGGCTGGGCGAACACTGAAGCTTTCTTT. Translating gives CASRREAGWANTEAFF.

The J gene is TRBJ2-7, the V gene TRBV5-6; 7 bases match TRBD1. V gave up 4 bases and J gave up 2 bases; unmatched junction bases: 6. The CDR3 extends over 14 amino acids. From germline, CDR1 is SGHDT and CDR2 YYEEEE. In DNA form, the CDR3 reads TGTGCCAGCAGCGTTAGGGGGCTGACCTACGAGCAGTACTTC. Its protein is CASSVRGLTYEQYF.

This clonotype was counted many times. The genes are TRBV30 and TRBJ1-5, with D possibly matching TRBD1 (5 bases). CDR3 length: 13 residues. The germline V gene has CDR1 GTSNPN and CDR2 SVGIG (reference sequence). Trimming stripped 3 bases from V and 3 bases from J, with 9 bases between. The CDR3 region is CAWSGTANQPQHF. CDR3 in DNA: TGTGCCTGGAGCGGGACGGCCAATCAGCCCCAGCATTTT. Complete variable domain (other parts from reference TRBV30 and TRBJ1-5): SQTIHQWPATLVQPVGSPLSLECTVEGTSNPNLYWYRQAAGRGLQLLFYSVGIGQISSEVPQNLSASRPQDRQFILSSKKLLLSDSGFYLCAWSGTANQPQHFGDGTRLSIL.

The chain links TRBV7-8 to TRBJ2-1; D is possibly TRBD2 (5 bases). The germline V and J ends were trimmed by 4 bases and 7 bases, with 8 bases remaining between them. The CDR3 contains 12 residues. The germline V gene has CDR1 SGHVS and CDR2 FQNEAQ. The CDR3, as DNA: TGTGCCAGCAGCTCAGCGGTTAATGAGCAGTTCTTC. Translated: CASSSAVNEQFF.

In its sample, this clonotype was seen a few times. The chain employs TRBV18 and TRBJ1-5; a possible D gene is TRBD1 (5 bases). This CDR3 is built from 16 residues. CDR1 is KGHSH and CDR2 is LQKENI in the germline V gene. V lost 2 bases and J 1 base, leaving 12 bases between the germline ends. CDR3: CASSPSGMGSNQPQHF. CDR3 sequence (DNA): TGTGCCAGCTCACCATCAGGGATGGGGAGCAATCAGCCCCAGCATTTT.

This clonotype was observed many times. The chain is built from TRBV7-2 and TRBJ2-6, with D possibly TRBD1 on 5 matching bases. Trimming removed 2 bases from V and 2 bases from J, with 7 bases in between. CDR1 and CDR2 (germline): SGHTA, FQGNSA. CDR3 size: 15 residues. DNA of the CDR3: TGTGCCAGCAGCTTACAGGGAACTGGGGCCAACGTCCTGACTTTC. Amino acid sequence: CASSLQGTGANVLTF.

Comments on this clonotype: This may stem from a read error, because a much larger clone lies one nucleotide away. V usage is TRBV20-1 and J usage is TRBJ2-5, with D possibly matching TRBD2 (5 bases). In germline, CDR1 is DFQATT, CDR2 SNEGSKA (reference sequence). CDR3 length: 13 amino acids. Trimming pared 5 bases from V and 5 bases from J, leaving 15 bases between. In DNA, the CDR3 is TGCAGTGCTTTTGAACTAGTCAGGGAGACCCAGTACTTC. Encoded protein: CSAFELVRETQYF.

Of note for this clonotype: At one boundary the junction diverges from the germline segment, which might be a read error. The gene calls are TRBV6-1 and TRBJ1-3; possibly TRBD1 for D (6 bases). Germline V gene sequence: CDR1 MNHNS, CDR2 SASEGT. There are 14 residues in the CDR3. This CDR3 reads CASSPQGGGNTTYF. The CDR3 nucleotides are TGTGCCAGCAGCCCACAGGGTGGTGGAAACACCACATATTTT.